The 29 T cell receptor beta chains presented below share a single source sample, sequenced in a study of blood T cells in healthy people across ages. A second PCR, run for about 7 to 11 cycles, used a sample-barcoded 5' primer plus a J-beta primer mix. TCRdb redid the calling of the 5' RACE reads with MiXCR, one entry per CDR3 protein. The repertoire consists of hundreds of thousands of distinct CDR3 sequences, with 58% occurring once and the leading ten covering approximately 40%. Sequences were obtained from blood. The receptor source for this set is a man aged 55 to 70 in good health.

This clonotype was observed a handful of times. The V and J genes are TRBV27 and TRBJ2-7; perhaps TRBD2 as D (6 bases). The CDR3 spans 15 residues. Germline V gene lookup returns CDR1 MNHEY and CDR2 SMNVEV (reference sequence). The V gene lost 8 bases and the J gene lost 2 bases, with 19 bases spanning the gap. The CDR3 coding sequence is TGTGCCAGCTTACGGGGGAACAGTGAGACCTACGAGCAGTACTTC. Protein sequence: CASLRGNSETYEQYF.

CDR3 sequence: CSASIVGRGGLGNEQFF. The CDR3 region has the DNA TGCAGTGCTAGCATCGTCGGGCGGGGGGGCCTGGGCAATGAGCAGTTCTTC. This chain joins TRBV20-1 and TRBJ2-1, with 9 bases aligning to TRBD2. CDR3 size: 17 residues. Germline lookup yields CDR1 DFQATT and CDR2 SNEGSKA (reference sequence). V gave up 3 bases and J gave up 6 bases; unmatched junction bases: 15.

This clonotype turned up a few times. This chain joins TRBV12-3 or TRBV12-4 and TRBJ2-1, with 10 bases aligning to TRBD1. This CDR3 comprises 15 residues. V shed 2 bases and J 7 bases; nucleotides not matched to a gene: 5. The CDR3 loop is CASSLRTGGNNEQFF. CDR3 nucleotide sequence: TGTGCCAGCAGTTTAAGGACAGGGGGAAATAATGAGCAGTTCTTC.

The genes are TRBV28 and TRBJ1-2; D not resolved. There are 12 residues in the CDR3. Per germline, CDR1 MDHEN and CDR2 SYDVKM. With 7 bases removed from V and 7 bases from J, the gap between germline ends came to 13 bases. The CDR3 DNA follows: TGTGCCAGCATCTCGGGGTCCGGTGGCTACACCTTC. Translated, it gives CASISGSGGYTF.

This clonotype was observed a handful of times. This chain links TRBV11-1 with TRBJ2-4; D is perhaps TRBD1 or TRBD2 (5 bases each). The ends were cut back, 3 bases at V and 4 bases at J, with 13 bases in the middle. CDR3 length: 15 residues. Per the germline V gene, CDR1 is SGHAT and CDR2 is FQDESV (reference sequence). In DNA, the CDR3 is TGTGCCAGCAGCTTGGGGACGGCTATTAAAAACATTCAGTACTTC. Residues: CASSLGTAIKNIQYF.

This chain joins TRBV4-2 and TRBJ2-1; 11 nucleotides match TRBD2. Germline V gene data show CDR1 as LGHNA and CDR2 as YNFKEQ. The CDR3 has 19 residues. J lost 5 bases, V lost 1 base, and 13 bases had no gene match. CDR3 coding DNA: TGTGCCAGCAGCCAAGGAGCTGAGACTAGCGGGGATTGGGACAATGAGCAGTTCTTC. Protein product: CASSQGAETSGDWDNEQFF.

About this clonotype itself: The junction departs from the called germline gene at one end, perhaps through a read error. This chain connects TRBV7-2 to TRBJ2-6, with a weak D call TRBD1 (5 bases). The CDR3 loop spans 18 amino acids. CDR1 and CDR2 from the germline V gene are SGHTA and FQGNSA. The DNA for the CDR3 is TGTGCCTGCAGCTCATTTTTCGCAGGGCTTCCTGGGGCCAACGTCCTGACTTTC. It is translated as CACSSFFAGLPGANVLTF. Together with reference TRBV7-2 and TRBJ2-6, the CDR3 gives the full variable domain: GAGVSQSPSNKVTEKGKDVELRCDPISGHTALYWYRQSLGQGLEFLIYFQGNSAPDKSGLPSDRFSAERTGGSVSTLTIQRTQQEDSAVYLCACSSFFAGLPGANVLTFGAGSRLTVL.

The chain combines TRBV29-1 with TRBJ2-3, with D tentatively TRBD1 or TRBD2 (5 bases each). Per the germline V gene, CDR1 is SQVTM and CDR2 is ANQGSEA. This CDR3 has 15 residues. Trimming shortened V by 1 base and J by 2 bases, and 13 bases separated the two germline ends. CDR3 protein: CSVEGGAGLTDTQYF. The CDR3 DNA reads TGCAGCGTTGAAGGAGGGGCAGGACTCACAGATACGCAGTATTTT.

This clonotype was detected only a few times. The chain couples TRBV27 to TRBJ2-7; tentative D call: TRBD1 (5 bases). Trimming pared 0 bases from V and 0 bases from J, leaving 12 bases between. CDR3 length equals 16 residues. Germline values: CDR1 MNHEY, CDR2 SMNVEV (reference sequence). CDR3 bases: TGTGCCAGCAGTTTATCGGGGCCAGCCCTCTCCTACGAGCAGTACTTC. This gives the protein CASSLSGPALSYEQYF.

The gene calls are TRBV6-1 and TRBJ2-3; 8 bases fit TRBD2. The CDR3 is 17 residues long. V lost 8 bases and J lost 2; bases outside the gene matches: 15. Germline V gene data show CDR1 as MNHNS and CDR2 as SASEGT. The CDR3 protein is CASSRGVHARNTDTQYF. For the CDR3, the DNA is TGTGCCAGCTCGCGGGGGGTACACGCACGGAACACAGATACGCAGTATTTT.

This clonotype was observed a few times. The chain recombines TRBV18 with TRBJ2-3; 8 bases match TRBD1. This CDR3 comprises 13 residues. Germline assignment: CDR1 KGHSH and CDR2 LQKENI. Germline trimming cut 3 bases from V and 10 bases from J; bases unmatched to any gene: 6. The CDR3 sequence is CASSPDRDRAQYF. Here the CDR3 DNA reads TGTGCCAGCTCACCGGACAGGGACCGGGCGCAGTATTTT.

Regarding this clonotype: The junction differs from germline at one of its ends, possibly a read error. The gene calls are TRBV15 and TRBJ2-1, with D hard to call. CDR1 is LNHNV and CDR2 is YYDKDF in the germline V gene (reference sequence). This CDR3 is 15 amino acids long. The CDR3 DNA reads TGTGCCGCCAGCAGAGATAAAGCAGCCTACAATGAGCAGTTCTTC. Protein sequence: CAASRDKAAYNEQFF.

This chain connects TRBV9 to TRBJ2-5, with 8 bases identical to TRBD2. CDR3 size: 14 residues. V shed 3 bases and J 4 bases; nucleotides not matched to a gene: 5. Germline lookup yields CDR1 SGDLS and CDR2 YYNGEE. The CDR3 nucleotides are TGTGCCAGCAGCGCGGGGGGGGATCGAGAGACCCAGTACTTC. It codes for CASSAGGDRETQYF.

In its sample, this clonotype was seen a few times. The J gene is TRBJ1-2, the V gene TRBV7-2; D not certain. There are 12 residues in the CDR3. CDR1 is SGHTA and CDR2 is FQGNSA in the germline V gene. Trimming stripped 5 bases from V and 4 bases from J, with 8 bases between. The CDR3 DNA follows: TGTGCCAGCAGCGCAAGTGGCTATGGCTACACCTTC. Its translation is CASSASGYGYTF.

DNA for the CDR3: TGTGCCATCAGTGTTGGGGATCGGGGGGACATTCAGTACTTC. It is translated as CAISVGDRGDIQYF. V gene TRBV10-3 combines with J gene TRBJ2-4, with 7 positions matching TRBD2. Per the germline V gene, CDR1 is ENHRY and CDR2 is SYGVKD. There are 14 residues in the CDR3. V dropped 4 bases and J dropped 8; count of bases not matched to a gene: 8.

The rearrangement uses TRBV6-5 and TRBJ2-3, with D maybe TRBD2 (5 bases). Trimming stripped 4 bases from V and 0 bases from J, with 14 bases between. CDR1 is MNHEY and CDR2 is SVGAGI in the germline V gene. This CDR3 spans 16 amino acids. The CDR3: CASSSTQEVSTDTQYF. DNA for the CDR3: TGTGCCAGCAGTTCTACTCAGGAGGTTAGCACAGATACGCAGTATTTT.

This sequence joins TRBV4-2 and TRBJ2-2, with TRBD1 as a possible D gene (6 bases). The CDR3 runs 14 residues. V gave up 2 bases and J gave up 3 bases, with 7 bases separating them. Per the germline V gene, CDR1 is LGHNA and CDR2 is YNFKEQ. CDR3 amino acids: CASSQNRDTGELFF. The CDR3 coding sequence is TGTGCCAGCAGCCAAAACAGGGACACCGGGGAGCTGTTTTTT.

The V gene is TRBV11-2, the J gene TRBJ2-1; 12 positions agree with TRBD2. The junction had 11 bases not matched to a gene; V was cut back by 4 bases and J by 13 bases. The germline V gene has CDR1 SGHAT and CDR2 FQNNGV. There are 15 residues in the CDR3. As DNA, the CDR3 is TGTGCCAGCAGCTCATCGACTAGCGGGGGAGAGACCCAGTTCTTC. Its protein product is CASSSSTSGGETQFF.

This clonotype was picked up one time. The chain has TRBV12-3 or TRBV12-4 and TRBJ1-1, with TRBD1 as a possible D gene (5 bases). This CDR3 comprises 13 residues. V lost 0 bases, J lost 11 bases, and 13 bases lay in between. CDR3: CASSLAGGRSAFF. The CDR3 region has the DNA TGTGCCAGCAGTTTAGCTGGGGGGAGGTCTGCTTTCTTT.

This chain's CDR3 is CSASPPPGRNEQFF. The CDR3, as DNA: TGCAGTGCTAGCCCCCCCCCGGGTCGCAATGAGCAGTTCTTC. V gene TRBV20-1 combines with J gene TRBJ2-1; D gene ambiguous. Germline CDR1 DFQATT, CDR2 SNEGSKA (reference sequence). Trimming removed 3 bases at V and 6 bases at J, with 15 bases between. The CDR3 covers 14 residues.

In this sample, this clonotype turned up many times. The V gene is TRBV10-3, the J gene TRBJ2-7; D gene unclear. The germline V gene has CDR1 ENHRY and CDR2 SYGVKD. The V end lost 6 bases, the J end lost 3 bases, and 12 bases lay between the germline ends. The CDR3 is made up of 13 amino acids. CDR3 region: CAISLSGSYEQYF. The CDR3 DNA reads TGTGCCATCAGCCTCTCTGGCAGCTACGAGCAGTACTTC.

V gene TRBV7-2 combines with J gene TRBJ2-5; D might be TRBD2 (5 bases). Germline-derived CDR1 and CDR2 are SGHTA and FQGNSA. Trimming left V 5 bases short and J 2 bases short, with 9 bases between. The length of the CDR3 is 13 residues. CDR3 DNA sequence: TGTGCCAGCAGCCCCGGGGAGCAAGAGACCCAGTACTTC. Protein: CASSPGEQETQYF.

V is TRBV6-5 and J is TRBJ2-7; a weak D match, TRBD2 (5 bases). The CDR3 runs to 15 residues. Germline values: CDR1 MNHEY, CDR2 SVGAGI. With 6 bases removed from V and 5 bases from J, the gap between germline ends came to 20 bases. The CDR3 nucleotides are TGTGCCAGCAGCCGTGGACGGAGGACCGGGAACGAGCAGTACTTC. Its protein is CASSRGRRTGNEQYF.

This clonotype was counted between two and nine times. The chain recombines TRBV2 with TRBJ2-1, with TRBD2 matching 12 bases. Germline CDR1 reads SNHLY; CDR2 reads FYNNEI. The CDR3 length is 15 residues. The junction had 6 bases not matched to a gene; V was cut back by 6 bases and J by 6 bases. CDR3 DNA: TGTGCCAGCAGGCCTACTAGCGGGGGGTCCAATGAGCAGTTCTTC. The encoded protein is CASRPTSGGSNEQFF.

The gene calls are TRBV28 and TRBJ2-5; the D call may be TRBD1 or TRBD2 (5 bases each). Germline V gene data show CDR1 as MDHEN and CDR2 as SYDVKM. The CDR3 spans 14 residues. The V gene lost 4 bases and the J gene lost 1 base, with 10 bases spanning the gap. CDR3 amino acids: CASSSVGTQETQYF. Here the CDR3 DNA reads TGTGCCAGCAGTTCAGTAGGGACCCAAGAGACCCAGTACTTC.

J is TRBJ1-1 and V is TRBV6-5; D ambiguous. Trimming took off 7 bases at V and 2 bases at J, with 8 bases between the two ends. This CDR3 comprises 12 residues. CDR1 and CDR2 from the germline V gene are MNHEY and SVGAGI. This CDR3 reads CASIGTNTEAFF. The CDR3 DNA sequence: TGTGCCAGCATAGGCACCAACACTGAAGCTTTCTTT.

Points on this clonotype: Because the CDR3 is missing its conserved closing phenylalanine or tryptophan, this is likely a read error. The chain uses TRBV9 and TRBJ2-7; D is uncertain. This CDR3 has 15 residues. Deletions cut 0 bases from V and 1 base from J, with 11 bases between. CDR1 is SGDLS, CDR2 YYNGEE, per germline. The chain's CDR3 is CASSVGPETSYEQYL. The CDR3 DNA is TGTGCCAGCAGCGTAGGTCCGGAGACTTCCTACGAGCAGTACCTC.

The chain uses TRBV6-1 and TRBJ2-2; no firm D call. Germline V CDR1 and CDR2: MNHNS, SASEGT. The V and J ends lost 4 bases and 6 bases respectively, with 12 bases between them. The CDR3 totals 14 residues. CDR3 region: CASSGQLGSGELFF. The CDR3 coding sequence is TGTGCCAGCAGTGGGCAATTGGGTTCCGGGGAGCTGTTTTTT.

The V gene is TRBV7-2, the J gene TRBJ2-1; D possibly corresponds to TRBD2 (5 bases). Looked up from germline, CDR1 is SGHTA and CDR2 is FQGNSA. The V end lost 4 bases, the J end lost 9 bases, and 10 bases lay between the germline ends. The CDR3 runs 12 residues. The CDR3 DNA reads as TGTGCCAGCAGCTCCGCTAGCAGTGAGCAGTTCTTC. This codes for CASSSASSEQFF.